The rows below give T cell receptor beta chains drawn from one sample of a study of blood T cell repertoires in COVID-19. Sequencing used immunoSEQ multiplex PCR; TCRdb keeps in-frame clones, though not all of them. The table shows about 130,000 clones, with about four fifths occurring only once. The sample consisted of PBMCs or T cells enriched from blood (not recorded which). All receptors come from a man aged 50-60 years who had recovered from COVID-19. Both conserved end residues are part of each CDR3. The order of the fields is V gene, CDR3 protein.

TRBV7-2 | CASSPRQGASLGQFF
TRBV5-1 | CASSAQGASNEKLFF
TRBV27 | CASSSPGQSSYEQYF
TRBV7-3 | CASSLTGTSGPNEQFF
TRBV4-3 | CASSPDRDTEAFF
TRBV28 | CASSAPGGASGNTIYF
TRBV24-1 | CATSDGAGIPYGYTF
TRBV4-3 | CASSQDPPGQGGSPLHF
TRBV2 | CASVTGGTGTEAFF
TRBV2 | CASSEETGYTNYGYTF
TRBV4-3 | CASSQADRGPHEQYF
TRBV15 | CATSRGRQGNTEAFF
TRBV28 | CASSPPGQGNEKLFF
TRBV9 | CASSVSHPGTPINKQFF
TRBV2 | CASRDRANYNSPLHF
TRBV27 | CASSAGGIYEQYF
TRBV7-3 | CASSLTLGQGRTGELFF
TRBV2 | CASSGLAGEQFF
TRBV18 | CASSPSGSGGYTF